These 18 T cell receptor beta chains originate from one sample sequenced in a study of cytomegalovirus exposure and HLA in healthy donors (dated by TCRdb to about 2017). Libraries were built with the immunoSEQ multiplex PCR assay. The table comes from immuneACCESS by way of TCRdb, which keeps in-frame sequences with V and J called. Part of the clones is missing from these tables; in studies checked, under half for an unresolved V gene and the rest for unknown reasons. This sample lists around 200,000 clones; about 80% were detected once. The leading ten clones occupy approximately 3% of the sample. Sequencing was done on a sample of PBMCs. All receptors derive from a woman younger than 30 in good health and CMV-seropositive.

This chain links TRBV5-6 with TRBJ2-6, with D possibly matching TRBD2 (6 bases). The germline CDR1 and CDR2 sequences are SGHDT and YYEEEE. This CDR3 comprises 17 residues. V lost 4 bases and J lost 0, with 14 bases in between. CDR3 loop: CASSTLARNSGANVLTF. CDR3 nucleotides: TGTGCCAGCAGCACCCTAGCGAGGAACTCTGGGGCCAACGTCCTGACTTTC. Using reference TRBV5-6 and TRBJ2-6 for the parts outside the CDR3, the full variable domain is DAGVTQSPTHLIKTRGQQVTLRCSPKSGHDTVSWYQQALGQGPQFIFQYYEEEERQRGNFPDRFSGHQFPNYSSELNVNALLLGDSALYLCASSTLARNSGANVLTFGAGSRLTVL.

The sample holds a few counts of this clone. CDR3 nucleotide sequence: TGTGCCAGCAGCCGTCGGCCCGCAGGGGGCACTGAGCAGTTCTTC. Translating it yields CASSRRPAGGTEQFF. This chain joins TRBV7-2 and TRBJ2-1; 8 nucleotides agree with TRBD1. The ends lost 5 bases at V and 9 bases at J; junction bases unmatched: 12. Germline V CDR1 and CDR2: SGHTA, FQGNSA. The length of the CDR3 is 15 residues.

The rearrangement links TRBV9 to TRBJ2-3; D not certain. The CDR3 has 13 residues. V dropped 1 base and J dropped 5 bases, with 8 bases sitting between them. Per the germline V gene, CDR1 is SGDLS and CDR2 is YYNGEE. CDR3 loop: CASSVYVRDTQYF. Here the CDR3 DNA reads TGTGCCAGCAGCGTATATGTTAGAGATACGCAGTATTTT.

The V gene is TRBV10-3, the J gene TRBJ2-3; D gene unclear. Trimming stripped 6 bases from V and 1 base from J, with 8 bases between. Germline CDR1 and CDR2: ENHRY and SYGVKD. This CDR3 comprises 13 residues. This CDR3 reads CAISPAGTDTQYF. The CDR3 DNA reads TGTGCCATCAGCCCCGCGGGCACAGATACGCAGTATTTT.

This clone was seen only a few times. This chain links TRBV19 with TRBJ2-2; D not certain. The germline V gene encodes CDR1 LNHDA and CDR2 SQIVND (reference sequence). V was shortened by 9 bases and J by 6 bases, with 20 bases between the two germline ends. The CDR3 runs to 15 residues. CDR3 loop: CASAAVHLRAGELFF. CDR3 nucleotide sequence: TGTGCCAGCGCTGCGGTTCACCTGCGCGCCGGGGAGCTGTTTTTT.

The genes are TRBV2 and TRBJ2-7; D is possibly TRBD1 (6 bases). The V gene lost 5 bases and the J gene lost 3 bases, with 11 bases spanning the gap. Germline values: CDR1 SNHLY, CDR2 FYNNEI. CDR3 length equals 13 residues. This CDR3 reads CASSSDRLYEQYF. The CDR3 DNA sequence: TGTGCCAGCAGTTCCGACAGGCTCTACGAGCAGTACTTC.

The DNA for the CDR3 is TGTGCCAGCAGCTTGCGTCGTCTCGGTGAAGCTTTCTTT. Its translation is CASSLRRLGEAFF. The chain links TRBV5-6 to TRBJ1-1; D uncertain. From germline, CDR1 is SGHDT and CDR2 YYEEEE. This CDR3 contains 13 residues. V dropped 1 base and J dropped 7 bases, with 11 bases sitting between them.

The J gene is TRBJ1-2, the V gene TRBV7-3; 7 bases agree with TRBD1. The V gene's germline CDR1 is SGHTA and CDR2 FQGTGA. The V segment lost 5 bases and the J segment 8 bases; nucleotides outside the gene matches: 8. The CDR3 length is 13 residues. CDR3 coding DNA: TGTGCCAGCAGCCTGGACAGGCTAGACGGCTACACCTTC. It yields the protein CASSLDRLDGYTF.

The chain has TRBV9 and TRBJ1-1, with a tentative D call TRBD1 (5 bases). The V gene lost 2 bases and the J gene lost 5 bases, with 16 bases spanning the gap. The CDR3 has 15 amino acids. CDR1 SGDLS and CDR2 YYNGEE come from the germline V gene. The CDR3 DNA is TGTGCCAGCAGCGTCAAGGGAACGGGGGGGACTGAAGCTTTCTTT. Protein sequence: CASSVKGTGGTEAFF. The whole variable domain, filled in from reference TRBV9 and TRBJ1-1, reads DSGVTQTPKHLITATGQRVTLRCSPRSGDLSVYWYQQSLDQGLQFLIQYYNGEERAKGNILERFSAQQFPDLHSELNLSSLELGDSALYFCASSVKGTGGTEAFFGQGTRLTVV.

This chain connects TRBV4-3 to TRBJ2-7; D gene unclear. V was shortened by 0 bases and J by 6 bases, with 12 bases between the two germline ends. CDR1 is LGHNA, CDR2 YSLEER, per germline. The CDR3 loop spans 14 amino acids. CDR3: CASSQDPGVGEQYF. The CDR3 DNA sequence: TGCGCCAGCAGCCAAGATCCAGGCGTCGGCGAGCAGTACTTC.

The chain recombines TRBV7-9 with TRBJ1-5; 10 bases align to TRBD1. Germline-derived CDR1 and CDR2 are SEHNR and FQNEAQ (reference sequence). V dropped 5 bases and J dropped 6; count of bases not matched to a gene: 10. The CDR3 sequence is 16 residues long. For the CDR3, the DNA is TGTGCCAGCAGCCCGCCCGGGACAGGGGTAGGTCAGCCCCAGCATTTT. Protein sequence: CASSPPGTGVGQPQHF.

The V gene is TRBV7-8, the J gene TRBJ1-1; TRBD1 matches at 7 bases. The CDR3 loop spans 13 amino acids. Per the germline V gene, CDR1 is SGHVS and CDR2 is FQNEAQ. The ends lost 5 bases at V and 4 bases at J; junction bases unmatched: 4. The CDR3 spells CASSAQGGTEAFF. Written as DNA, the CDR3 is TGTGCCAGCAGCGCCCAGGGGGGCACTGAAGCTTTCTTT.

This clone was found a few times. J is TRBJ2-1 and V is TRBV11-2, with D maybe TRBD1 (5 bases). The CDR3 contains 14 residues. The germline V and J ends were trimmed by 2 bases and 11 bases, with 16 bases remaining between them. Looked up from germline, CDR1 is SGHAT and CDR2 is FQNNGV. The CDR3 coding sequence is TGTGCCAGCAGCTTAATGGCAACCCAGGGTCAGCAGTTCTTC. This codes for CASSLMATQGQQFF.

CDR3 DNA: TGTGCCAGCAGTGAACCAGGGGGCGACTACAATGAGCAGTTCTTC. Protein: CASSEPGGDYNEQFF. The chain recombines TRBV25-1 with TRBJ2-1; 8 bases agree with TRBD1. Germline trimming cut 2 bases from V and 3 bases from J; bases unmatched to any gene: 3. Germline CDR1 and CDR2: MGHDK and SYGVNS. The CDR3 length is 15 residues.

The V gene is TRBV9, the J gene TRBJ1-1, with D unresolved. V lost 0 bases and J lost 3, with 15 bases in between. The CDR3 covers 16 residues. Germline CDR1 and CDR2: SGDLS and YYNGEE. CDR3 bases: TGTGCCAGCAGCGTAGCTGGTACGGTGATGGACACTGAAGCTTTCTTT. Encoded protein: CASSVAGTVMDTEAFF.

The chain employs TRBV4-1 and TRBJ1-1; D perhaps matches TRBD1 (6 bases). Trimming pared 6 bases from V and 3 bases from J, leaving 17 bases between. Germline V lookup: CDR1 MGHRA, CDR2 YSYEKL. The CDR3 is made up of 15 amino acids. DNA of the CDR3: TGCGCCAGCAGAGGGGGGGTCCGGGGGTACACTGAAGCTTTCTTT. Its protein is CASRGGVRGYTEAFF.

This clone has just a few counts. The genes are TRBV18 and TRBJ2-7, with a weak D call TRBD2 (5 bases). The CDR3 has 12 residues. Trimming cost V 3 bases and J 5 bases, with 8 bases left between them. The germline V gene has CDR1 KGHSH and CDR2 LQKENI. CDR3 sequence reads: CASSPTGDEQYF. The DNA for the CDR3 is TGTGCCAGCTCACCCACCGGGGACGAGCAGTACTTC. Full variable domain (missing parts from reference TRBV18 and TRBJ2-7): NAGVMQNPRHLVRRRGQEARLRCSPMKGHSHVYWYRQLPEEGLKFMVYLQKENIIDESGMPKERFSAEFPKEGPSILRIQQVVRGDSAAYFCASSPTGDEQYFGPGTRLTVT.

The rearrangement links TRBV7-8 to TRBJ2-7, with 7 bases lining up with TRBD1. J gave up 3 bases and V 9 bases, and 8 bases lay outside the gene matches. Germline V gene lookup returns CDR1 SGHVS and CDR2 FQNEAQ. The CDR3 is made up of 13 amino acids. The CDR3 spells CASEQGGSYEQYF. CDR3 bases: TGTGCCAGTGAGCAAGGGGGCAGCTACGAGCAGTACTTC.